This TCR beta chain emerged from a study of blood T cell repertoires in COVID-19. Method: immunoSEQ multiplex PCR; TCRdb's copy keeps in-frame clones and lacks some. The profile shows about 160,000 clones, about 93% of them singletons. CDR1 is PRHDT and CDR2 is FYEKMQ in the germline V gene (reference sequence). The germline V and J ends were trimmed by 5 bases and 2 bases, with 16 bases remaining between them. The CDR3 is 16 amino acids. Sequenced input: peripheral blood. The J gene is TRBJ2-1, the V gene TRBV13; the D gene is possibly TRBD1 (5 bases). The sequence was obtained from a woman in her forties or fifties with acute or convalescent COVID-19. For the CDR3, the DNA is TGTGCCAGCAGCCCTCTCCGACAGACCGCCTACAATGAGCAGTTCTTC. Translated: CASSPLRQTAYNEQFF.